The clone carrying this T cell receptor beta chain was observed many times. What it binds is not known. CDR1 is SGHAT and CDR2 is FQNNGV in the germline V gene. This CDR3 has 14 amino acids. V was cut by 0 bases and J by 5 bases, with 8 bases left in between. Every diagnosis used clinical symptoms, serum thyroxine and TRAb, thyroid ultrasound and orbital computed tomography. The sample is drawn from a study of T cells in Graves' hyperthyroidism and ophthalmopathy. Study results and caveats: By a 13 V-J model, ophthalmopathy was set apart from stable hyperthyroidism.

The investigators amplified TCR beta CDR3 regions from RNA transcripts. In the first-round RT-PCR of the TCR CDR3, the HTBI primer set was used. One entry per CDR3 protein, called by TCRdb with MiXCR from the multiplex PCR reads. The sample lists about 360,000 distinct CDR3 sequences, about 25% occurring once. This sequence originates from a man aged 50-60 years with Graves' hyperthyroidism. The chain joins TRBV11-2 to TRBJ2-1; D remains unclear. The sequenced sample was blood. In DNA form, the CDR3 reads TGTGCCAGCAGCTTAGATGTCCAGCACAATGAGCAGTTCTTC. As protein: CASSLDVQHNEQFF.